This T cell receptor beta chain was found in a study of identical twins. Carrying unique molecular identifiers, the cDNA also gained a universal primer site through template switching. TCRdb independently ran MiXCR on the 5' RACE reads; one entry per CDR3 protein. The data show roughly 200,000 distinct CDR3 sequences, around 8% seen once. The study, taken as a whole, reports: Among monozygotic twins, out-of-frame TCR alpha sharing exceeded what models predicted. In cord blood, abundant beta clonotypes had fewer insertions; memory showed no trend.

In its sample, this clonotype was seen many times. Antigen specificity is unknown. The V gene lost 9 bases and the J gene lost 10 bases, with 18 bases spanning the gap. This CDR3 contains 12 residues. The germline CDR1 and CDR2 sequences are SNHLY and FYNNEI. This sample also belongs to another study, concerning yellow fever vaccine responses in identical twins. Per that paper: On the reported evidence, twins' vaccine T cell responses seemed partly convergent and partly personalized.

Source material: memory (CD45RO+) T cells sorted from blood. The V and J genes are TRBV2 and TRBJ1-1, with D maybe TRBD1 (5 bases). The origin of this receptor is a woman aged 18-29 years in good health. CDR3 sequence reads: CASQLRGDRAFF. The CDR3 DNA sequence: TGTGCCAGTCAACTCCGGGGGGATCGAGCTTTCTTT.